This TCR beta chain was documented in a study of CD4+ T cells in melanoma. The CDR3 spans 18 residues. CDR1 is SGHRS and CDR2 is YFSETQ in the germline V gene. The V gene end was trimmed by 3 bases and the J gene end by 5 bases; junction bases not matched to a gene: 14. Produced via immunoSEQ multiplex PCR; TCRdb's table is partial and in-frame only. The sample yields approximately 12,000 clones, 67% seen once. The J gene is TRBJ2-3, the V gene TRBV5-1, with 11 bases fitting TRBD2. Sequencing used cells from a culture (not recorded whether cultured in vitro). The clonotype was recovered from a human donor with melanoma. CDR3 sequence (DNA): TGCGCCAGCAGCTCCGGATTCTTAGCGGGGGGGCATGGAGATACGCAGTATTTT. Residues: CASSSGFLAGGHGDTQYF.